Reported below is one TCR beta chain. The record originates from a study of T cells in localized non-small cell lung cancer. Trimming at V came to 4 bases and at J to 3 bases, leaving 7 bases not matched to a gene. CDR3 length: 14 amino acids. The germline CDR1 and CDR2 sequences are SGHTS and YDEGEE. Clones were sequenced by immunoSEQ multiplex PCR, and TCRdb holds only the in-frame ones, with some missing. The sample consists of 70,000 to 90,000 clones, around 81% of them appearing once. The V call is TRBV5-8, the J call TRBJ2-7; TRBD2 aligns across 7 bases. The sample was peripheral blood, taken before any cancer treatment. The sequence came from a female donor aged 60 or older with stage I lung adenocarcinoma. The CDR3 is CASSPGWGGYEQYF. The DNA of the CDR3 is TGTGCCAGCAGCCCCGGTTGGGGGGGCTACGAGCAGTACTTC.